A selection of T cell receptor beta chains follows, all from one sample in a study of T-cell memory formation after mild COVID-19. MiXCR, applied by TCRdb to the 5' RACE reads, yields one record per CDR3 protein. Of 300,000 to 400,000 distinct CDR3 sequences in the sample, 25% to 30% were seen once. Sample: PBMCs or a T cell subset sorted from them (not recorded which). These receptors were collected from an adult woman who had mild COVID-19 (a few samples of this study predate the infection). Cell type and time point are not known. The CDR3 runs from the conserved cysteine through the conserved F or W. Fields, in order: V gene, CDR3 length, D gene, clone size, J gene, CDR3 protein, CDR3 DNA. D genes are given only for firm matches. Clone size is given for some rows only: seen once, a few or many times, or a class if the clone is expanded.

>TRBV20-1|16|.|.|TRBJ2-7
CSARETTTSGFYEQYF
TGCAGTGCTAGAGAGACGACCACCAGCGGGTTCTACGAGCAGTACTTC
>TRBV6-1|15|TRBD2|.|TRBJ2-5
CASSEALGGWETQYF
TGTGCCAGCAGTGAAGCGCTCGGGGGGTGGGAGACCCAGTACTTC
>TRBV10-3|13|TRBD1|.|TRBJ1-1
CAIRDRENTEAFF
TGTGCCATCAGGGACAGGGAGAACACTGAAGCTTTCTTT
>TRBV6-5|14|TRBD1|few|TRBJ1-1
CASRRQGSYTEAFF
TGTGCCAGCAGAAGACAGGGAAGTTACACTGAAGCTTTCTTT
>TRBV15|16|.|few|TRBJ2-3
CATSRALGVSTDTQYF
TGTGCCACCAGCAGAGCCCTCGGAGTTAGCACAGATACGCAGTATTTT
>TRBV7-2|13|.|few|TRBJ2-7
CASSTTAAYEQYF
TGTGCCAGCAGTACGACAGCGGCCTACGAGCAGTACTTC
>TRBV29-1|16|TRBD2|.|TRBJ2-3
CSVPGGLAGGPNTQYF
TGCAGCGTTCCGGGGGGGCTAGCGGGAGGGCCGAATACGCAGTATTTT
>TRBV12-3/TRBV12-4|12|.|few|TRBJ1-4
CASSRPDRQLFF
TGTGCCAGCAGTCGACCCGACAGGCAACTGTTTTTT
>TRBV7-9|15|.|.|TRBJ2-3
CASSLFEGGTDTQYF
TGTGCCAGCAGCTTGTTCGAAGGAGGGACAGATACGCAGTATTTT
>TRBV7-6|13|.|many|TRBJ2-3
CASSFGTTDTQYF
TGTGCCAGCAGCTTCGGGACCACAGATACGCAGTATTTT
>TRBV2|16|TRBD2|few|TRBJ2-3
CASSDLGAGGTDTQYF
TGTGCCAGCAGCGACCTCGGGGCGGGGGGCACAGATACGCAGTATTTT
>TRBV12-3/TRBV12-4|14|TRBD2|.|TRBJ2-5
CASSHGTSVDTQYF
TGTGCCAGCAGTCACGGGACTAGTGTCGATACCCAGTACTTC
>TRBV19|17|.|.|TRBJ2-4
CASSTPGDSRRGNIQYF
TGTGCCAGTAGTACCCCGGGGGACTCCCGGCGGGGAAACATTCAGTACTTC
>TRBV30|12|.|few|TRBJ2-7
CAWKNRLYEQYF
TGTGCCTGGAAGAACAGGCTGTACGAGCAGTACTTC
>TRBV13|11|.|few|TRBJ2-7
CASSLRNEQYF
TGTGCCAGCAGCTTAAGGAACGAGCAGTACTTC
>TRBV6-5|15|TRBD1|.|TRBJ1-2
CASSYSGTENYGYTF
TGTGCCAGCAGTTACTCCGGGACAGAAAACTATGGCTACACCTTC
>TRBV6-4|18|TRBD1|few|TRBJ1-1
CASSDSFSTGIMNTEAFF
TGTGCCAGCAGTGACTCGTTCTCGACAGGGATAATGAACACTGAAGCTTTCTTT
>TRBV5-1|14|.|.|TRBJ2-7
CASSLETSPYEQYF
TGCGCCAGCAGCTTGGAAACTAGCCCCTACGAGCAGTACTTC
>TRBV15|15|.|few|TRBJ2-1
CATSRGVSAEDEQFF
TGTGCCACCAGCAGGGGGGTCTCCGCGGAAGATGAGCAGTTCTTC
>TRBV12-3/TRBV12-4|17|TRBD1|few|TRBJ2-6
CASSAGDSNSGANVLTF
TGTGCCAGCAGTGCTGGGGACAGTAACTCTGGGGCCAACGTCCTGACTTTC
>TRBV10-3|14|TRBD1|.|TRBJ1-2
CAISDSGTGVGYTF
TGTGCCATCAGTGACTCCGGGACAGGGGTTGGCTACACCTTC
>TRBV5-1|15|TRBD2|few|TRBJ2-7
CASSLKRGASYEQYF
TGCGCCAGCAGCTTGAAGCGGGGGGCGTCCTACGAGCAGTACTTC
>TRBV6-1|14|.|few|TRBJ2-5
CASSWSTGQETQYF
TGTGCCAGCAGTTGGTCGACAGGACAAGAGACCCAGTACTTC
>TRBV3-1|16|TRBD2|.|TRBJ2-3
CASRFRTSGGLDTQYF
TGTGCCAGCAGGTTCAGGACTAGCGGAGGACTTGATACGCAGTATTTT
>TRBV30|14|.|.|TRBJ2-3
CAWTTKVRTDTQYF
TGTGCCTGGACGACAAAGGTACGCACAGATACGCAGTATTTT
>TRBV29-1|15|.|.|TRBJ2-3
CSVRRTSRATDTQYF
TGCAGCGTCCGCCGAACGAGTCGGGCCACAGATACGCAGTATTTT
>TRBV27|13|.|.|TRBJ1-1
CASSIRDNTEAFF
TGTGCCAGCAGTATAAGGGATAACACTGAAGCTTTCTTT
>TRBV12-3/TRBV12-4|15|.|.|TRBJ2-7
CASSLLPPGLYEQYF
TGTGCCAGCAGTTTACTACCTCCAGGATTGTACGAGCAGTACTTC
>TRBV30|15|.|few|TRBJ2-1
CAWALDSAIYNEQFF
TGTGCCTGGGCCCTTGATAGCGCAATCTACAATGAGCAGTTCTTC
>TRBV7-2|13|.|many|TRBJ2-3
CASRLGTLDTQYF
TGTGCCAGCAGACTTGGAACTTTGGATACGCAGTATTTT
>TRBV9|16|TRBD1|few|TRBJ2-1
CASSVEGQGRYNEQFF
TGTGCCAGCAGCGTAGAGGGACAGGGGCGCTACAATGAGCAGTTCTTC
>TRBV6-5|16|TRBD2|few|TRBJ2-1
CASTKLASGSWNEQFF
TGTGCCAGCACCAAACTGGCTAGCGGGAGTTGGAATGAGCAGTTCTTC
>TRBV29-1|13|TRBD1|.|TRBJ1-1
CSVGQGLNTEAFF
TGCAGCGTTGGACAGGGCCTGAACACTGAAGCTTTCTTT
>TRBV7-9|17|TRBD2|few|TRBJ2-1
CASSHPAGGLASNEQFF
TGTGCCAGCAGCCATCCAGCGGGGGGACTAGCTAGCAATGAGCAGTTCTTC
>TRBV6-1|13|.|few|TRBJ1-1
CASWQALSTEAFF
TGTGCCAGCTGGCAGGCGCTGTCCACTGAAGCTTTCTTT
>TRBV24-1|13|.|.|TRBJ1-5
CATSPDGNQPQHF
TGTGCCACCAGTCCGGACGGCAATCAGCCCCAGCATTTT
>TRBV20-1|15|TRBD2|.|TRBJ2-7
CSARDLGLAPYEQYF
TGCAGTGCTAGAGATCTTGGACTAGCCCCCTACGAGCAGTACTTC
>TRBV6-6|15|.|.|TRBJ1-5
CASSFSGPPGEPQHF
TGTGCCAGCAGCTTCTCCGGGCCGCCGGGGGAGCCCCAGCATTTT
>TRBV11-2|15|.|.|TRBJ2-3
CASSLAQGEGDTQYF
TGTGCCAGCAGCTTAGCCCAGGGAGAGGGAGATACGCAGTATTTT
>TRBV7-8|20|TRBD2|.|TRBJ2-1
CASGLAGDPNHRGSYNEQFF
TGTGCCAGCGGCTTAGCGGGGGACCCCAACCATAGGGGCTCCTACAATGAGCAGTTCTTC
>TRBV4-2|15|.|few|TRBJ2-3
CASSPLGERTDTQYF
TGTGCCAGCAGCCCCCTGGGGGAGAGGACAGATACGCAGTATTTT
>TRBV18|14|.|.|TRBJ1-3
CASSEGVAGNTIYF
TGTGCCAGCTCGGAAGGGGTTGCTGGAAACACCATATATTTT
>TRBV5-1|11|.|few|TRBJ2-1
CASSLQGEQFF
TGCGCCAGCAGCTTACAGGGTGAGCAGTTCTTC
>TRBV6-2/TRBV6-3|17|.|few|TRBJ2-7
CASSYPAGSSGSYEQYF
TGTGCCAGCAGTTACCCTGCGGGGAGTAGCGGCTCCTACGAGCAGTACTTC
>TRBV7-3|17|.|.|TRBJ2-6
CASSRGGGSSGANVLTF
TGTGCCAGCAGTCGAGGTGGGGGTAGCTCTGGGGCCAACGTCCTGACTTTC
>TRBV6-2/TRBV6-3|21|TRBD2|many|TRBJ2-4
CASSYSPALAGEVRGKNIQYF
TGTGCCAGCAGTTACTCCCCCGCACTAGCGGGAGAGGTTCGAGGCAAAAACATTCAGTACTTC
>TRBV6-6|17|TRBD1|.|TRBJ1-2
CASRITGTENSNYGYTF
TGTGCCAGCAGGATCACCGGGACAGAGAACTCTAACTATGGCTACACCTTC
>TRBV6-1|15|.|few|TRBJ1-4
CASSEATGVNEKLFF
TGTGCCAGCAGTGAAGCGACAGGAGTGAATGAAAAACTGTTTTTT
>TRBV9|13|.|.|TRBJ2-1
CASSARWGYEQFF
TGTGCCAGCAGCGCGAGGTGGGGTTATGAGCAGTTCTTC
>TRBV20-1|18|TRBD2|.|TRBJ2-3
CSATLRTSGRRRPDTQYF
TGCAGTGCTACCCTTCGGACTAGCGGGAGGCGCCGTCCAGATACGCAGTATTTT
>TRBV5-1|14|.|few|TRBJ1-5
CASSFGDSNQPQHF
TGCGCCAGCAGCTTCGGAGATAGCAATCAGCCCCAGCATTTT
>TRBV20-1|10|.|.|TRBJ2-2
CSALSGELFF
TGCAGTGCTTTGTCCGGGGAGCTGTTTTTT
>TRBV6-5|13|.|.|TRBJ1-1
CASSYSPGTEAFF
TGTGCCAGCAGTTACTCCCCGGGCACTGAAGCTTTCTTT
>TRBV5-1|15|.|few|TRBJ1-5
CASSLAGESNQPQHF
TGCGCCAGCAGCTTGGCGGGGGAAAGCAATCAGCCCCAGCATTTT
>TRBV5-6|11|.|once|TRBJ2-5
CASSRARDQDF
TGTGCCAGCAGCCGCGCCAGGGACCAGGACTTC
>TRBV7-9|14|TRBD2|many|TRBJ2-1
CASSFQRDPNEQFF
TGTGCCAGCAGCTTCCAGCGGGACCCCAATGAGCAGTTCTTC
>TRBV5-1|20|TRBD1|.|TRBJ2-2
CASSAGQGLLQGVSVGELFF
TGCGCCAGCAGCGCAGGACAGGGCCTCCTCCAAGGCGTTTCCGTCGGGGAGCTGTTTTTT
>TRBV24-1|15|.|.|TRBJ2-7
CATSDSGIGTYEQYF
TGTGCCACCAGTGATTCGGGCATTGGCACCTACGAGCAGTACTTC
>TRBV6-5|16|.|few|TRBJ2-1
CASSYDPREPWNEQFF
TGTGCCAGCAGTTACGATCCGAGGGAGCCATGGAATGAGCAGTTCTTC
>TRBV15|15|.|.|TRBJ1-5
CATSRVGLSNQPQHF
TGTGCCACCAGCAGAGTGGGGCTTAGCAATCAGCCCCAGCATTTT